Listed here are 26 T cell receptor beta chains from one sample, sequenced in a study of blood T cell repertoires in COVID-19. TCRdb keeps only in-frame clones here, not all; method: immunoSEQ multiplex PCR. The data contain fewer than 200,000 clones, approximately 79% of them singletons. The sample was peripheral blood. The source of these receptors is an elderly woman with acute or convalescent COVID-19.

V gene TRBV28 combines with J gene TRBJ1-4, with D maybe TRBD1 (5 bases). V lost 4 bases and J 11 bases, leaving 14 bases between the germline ends. This CDR3 comprises 13 residues. The germline gives CDR1 MDHEN, CDR2 SYDVKM. CDR3 sequence (DNA): TGTGCCAGCAGTTGGCAGGGCGCCGGGAAACTGTTTTTT. Its protein product is CASSWQGAGKLFF.

The genes are TRBV28 and TRBJ2-7; TRBD1 agrees at 8 bases. In germline, CDR1 is MDHEN, CDR2 SYDVKM. The CDR3 has 14 amino acids. V was pared by 5 bases and J by 2 bases, with 5 bases of the junction left unmatched. In DNA form, the CDR3 reads TGTGCCAGCAGTCTCGGACAGGGAACCTACGAGCAGTACTTC. This gives the protein CASSLGQGTYEQYF.

This chain uses TRBV2 with TRBJ1-6; the D gene is possibly TRBD1 (5 bases). The CDR3 has 13 amino acids. Germline V lookup: CDR1 SNHLY, CDR2 FYNNEI. V gave up 3 bases and J gave up 8 bases, with 8 bases separating them. CDR3 sequence: CASSDREYSPLHF. The CDR3 DNA reads TGTGCCAGCAGTGACAGGGAATATTCACCCCTCCACTTT.

This clone was seen more than once but under ten times. J is TRBJ1-1 and V is TRBV7-8; 11 bases map to TRBD1. The CDR3 has 16 amino acids. V lost 5 bases, J lost 0 bases, and 5 bases stayed unmatched. Per germline, CDR1 SGHVS and CDR2 FQNEAQ. CDR3 in amino acids: CASSPRDRGMNTEAFF. CDR3 DNA sequence: TGTGCCAGCAGCCCCCGGGACAGGGGGATGAACACTGAAGCTTTCTTT. Together with reference TRBV7-8 and TRBJ1-1, the CDR3 gives the full variable domain: GAGVSQSPRYKVAKRGQDVALRCDPISGHVSLFWYQQALGQGPEFLTYFQNEAQLDKSGLPSDRFFAERPEGSVSTLKIQRTQQEDSAVYLCASSPRDRGMNTEAFFGQGTRLTVV.

The J gene is TRBJ2-2, the V gene TRBV27, with 7 bases identical to TRBD1. The CDR3 runs 17 residues. Germline V gene lookup returns CDR1 MNHEY and CDR2 SMNVEV (reference sequence). Trimming cost V 2 bases and J 4 bases; bases outside gene matches: 10. Here the CDR3 DNA reads TGTGCCAGCAGTTTACTACTTACCGGGACAGCCACCGGGGAGCTGTTTTTT. It encodes CASSLLLTGTATGELFF.

The rearrangement links TRBV6-2 or TRBV6-3 to TRBJ2-7; no reliable D call. The CDR3 loop spans 12 amino acids. The V end lost 2 bases, the J end lost 4 bases, and 6 bases lay between the germline ends. The germline V gene has CDR1 MNHEY and CDR2 SVGEGT. CDR3 sequence: CASSYVFYEQYF. As DNA, the CDR3 is TGTGCCAGCAGTTACGTCTTTTACGAGCAGTACTTC.

The V gene is TRBV7-9, the J gene TRBJ2-1, with D uncertain. The germline V gene encodes CDR1 SEHNR and CDR2 FQNEAQ (reference sequence). V was clipped by 5 bases and J by 2 bases, with 4 bases between them. This CDR3 spans 12 amino acids. The CDR3 nucleotides read TGTGCCAGCAGCGACACCTACAATGAGCAGTTCTTC. It encodes CASSDTYNEQFF.

The rearrangement links TRBV27 to TRBJ2-3; 8 bases agree with TRBD2. Unmatched junction bases numbered 6, after V lost 5 bases and J lost 2 bases. The CDR3 consists of 15 residues. Germline values: CDR1 MNHEY, CDR2 SMNVEV (reference sequence). CDR3 nucleotides: TGTGCCAGCAGTCCTATAGCGGGATTCACAGATACGCAGTATTTT. This translates into CASSPIAGFTDTQYF.

The chain combines TRBV24-1 with TRBJ1-2; no clear D. V lost 4 bases, J lost 7 bases, and 15 bases lay in between. Germline V gene data show CDR1 as KGHDR and CDR2 as SFDVKD. This CDR3 has 14 residues. For the CDR3, the DNA is TGTGCCACCAGTGAGCCGCCCGGGTCGGGTGGCTACACCTTC. Translating gives CATSEPPGSGGYTF.

In regard to this clone: One end of the junction is discordant with germline, which a read error may explain. The chain has TRBV19 and TRBJ2-7; 8 positions match TRBD1. From germline, CDR1 is LNHDA and CDR2 SQIVND (reference sequence). This CDR3 is 17 amino acids long. The CDR3 DNA reads TGTGTCAGTAGTATAACCCCCGGGACAGGAGTGTCCTACGAGCAGTACTTC. As protein: CVSSITPGTGVSYEQYF.

The genes are TRBV18 and TRBJ2-3; 8 nucleotides match TRBD1. V lost 6 bases and J lost 3; bases outside the gene matches: 11. Germline CDR1 KGHSH, CDR2 LQKENI. The CDR3 has 16 residues. CDR3 sequence (DNA): TGTGCCAGCTCCCAAACAGGACAGGGTATGACAGATACGCAGTATTTT. Translating gives CASSQTGQGMTDTQYF.

The chain is built from TRBV5-1 and TRBJ2-5; TRBD2 is a possible D gene (5 bases). CDR3 length: 15 residues. Germline V CDR1 and CDR2: SGHRS, YFSETQ. V lost 1 base to trimming and J lost 5 bases, with 15 bases between them. In DNA form, the CDR3 reads TGCGCCAGCAGCTTGCGTGCGGGTTCGGGGGAGACCCAGTACTTC. Its protein is CASSLRAGSGETQYF.

This clone was observed a single time. The chain is built from TRBV27 and TRBJ1-5; 10 nucleotides agree with TRBD1. The CDR3 totals 16 residues. V was clipped by 4 bases and J by 3 bases; unmatched bases: 6. CDR1 is MNHEY, CDR2 SMNVEV, per germline (reference sequence). This CDR3 is CASSSRDRGPNQPQHF. As DNA, the CDR3 is TGTGCCAGCAGTTCCCGGGACAGGGGACCCAATCAGCCCCAGCATTTT.

The chain carries TRBV2 and TRBJ2-2, with TRBD2 matching over 10 bases. After removal of 6 bases from V and 3 bases from J, the junction contained 7 bases not matched to a gene. The V gene's germline CDR1 is SNHLY and CDR2 FYNNEI. The CDR3 consists of 16 residues. The CDR3: CASSLRSGRDTGELFF. DNA of the CDR3: TGTGCCAGCAGCTTACGGAGCGGGAGGGACACCGGGGAGCTGTTTTTT.

CDR3 in DNA: TGTGCCAGCAGCCCAAGGTTGGCGGGAGGTAACTACGAGCAGTACTTC. This encodes CASSPRLAGGNYEQYF. The chain is built from TRBV5-4 and TRBJ2-7, with 8 bases aligning to TRBD2. Germline CDR1 and CDR2: SGHNT and YYREEE (reference sequence). The CDR3 has 16 amino acids. The V gene end was trimmed by 4 bases and the J gene end by 3 bases; junction bases not matched to a gene: 12.

This chain links TRBV28 with TRBJ1-1; D unresolved. Germline CDR1 is MDHEN and CDR2 is SYDVKM. The CDR3 has 14 amino acids. Trimming left V 6 bases short and J 2 bases short, with 13 bases between. This CDR3 reads CASSPPGRNTEAFF. The DNA for the CDR3 is TGTGCCAGCAGCCCCCCCGGGAGAAACACTGAAGCTTTCTTT.

This sequence joins TRBV28 and TRBJ1-5, with TRBD1 matching over 9 bases. The CDR3 has 16 amino acids. J lost 5 bases, V lost 4 bases, and 9 bases had no gene match. Germline loops: CDR1 MDHEN, CDR2 SYDVKM. The CDR3, as DNA: TGTGCCAGCAGTTCGCCGGGACAGGGAGAGCATCAGCCCCAGCATTTT. This sequence encodes CASSSPGQGEHQPQHF.

The V gene is TRBV7-9, the J gene TRBJ2-2; 11 nucleotides align to TRBD2. Trimming removed 5 bases from V and 5 bases from J; junction bases left unmatched: 13. This CDR3 comprises 18 residues. In germline, CDR1 is SEHNR, CDR2 FQNEAQ (reference sequence). The CDR3 DNA sequence: TGTGCCAGCAGCCTCACCCAATTACTAGCGGGAGTTACCGGGGAGCTGTTTTTT. Its translation is CASSLTQLLAGVTGELFF.

This clone was detected only a few times. V is TRBV2 and J is TRBJ1-5, with TRBD1 matching over 7 bases. V lost 6 bases and J lost 8; bases outside the gene matches: 13. The germline V gene has CDR1 SNHLY and CDR2 FYNNEI. The CDR3 has 15 residues. This CDR3 is CASRRTGGANKPQHF. In DNA, the CDR3 is TGTGCCAGCAGGCGGACAGGCGGGGCAAATAAGCCCCAGCATTTT.

The rearrangement uses TRBV12-3 or TRBV12-4 and TRBJ1-3; D is perhaps TRBD1 (6 bases). This CDR3 is built from 12 residues. Trimming shortened V by 8 bases and J by 7 bases, and 12 bases separated the two germline ends. This CDR3 reads CASSQGWNTIYF. As DNA, the CDR3 is TGTGCCAGCTCACAGGGTTGGAACACCATATATTTT.

The genes are TRBV10-1 and TRBJ2-3, with a tentative D call TRBD1 (5 bases). The CDR3 contains 15 residues. Trimming cost V 1 base and J 2 bases, with 10 bases left between them. Germline CDR1 reads WNHNN; CDR2 reads SYGVQD (reference sequence). Here the CDR3 DNA reads TGCGCCAGCAGTGAGTTGGGCAGGGACACAGATACGCAGTATTTT. Protein sequence: CASSELGRDTDTQYF.

Comments on this clone: A read error may account for a junction end that differs from germline. The J gene is TRBJ2-3, the V gene TRBV2, with 9 bases lining up with TRBD2. The CDR3 runs 15 residues. Germline lookup yields CDR1 SNHLY and CDR2 FYNNEI. In nucleotides, the CDR3 is TGTGCCAGCAAACTTCTAGCGGGAATATCAGATGCGCAGTATTTT. It specifies CASKLLAGISDAQYF.

This clone was found once. The rearrangement links TRBV28 to TRBJ2-5; D not resolved. With 6 bases removed from V and 0 bases from J, the gap between germline ends came to 5 bases. Germline V gene data show CDR1 as MDHEN and CDR2 as SYDVKM. The CDR3 totals 12 residues. CDR3 amino acids: CASSQNQETQYF. In DNA form, the CDR3 reads TGTGCCAGCAGCCAAAACCAAGAGACCCAGTACTTC.

This chain connects TRBV18 to TRBJ2-1; 10 nucleotides match TRBD1. Germline assignment: CDR1 KGHSH and CDR2 LQKENI. CDR3 length equals 16 residues. V shed 1 base, J shed 8 bases, and the junction held 8 bases outside the gene matches. In nucleotides, the CDR3 is TGTGCCAGCTCACCACAATCTGGGACAGGGGACCATGAGCAGTTCTTC. As protein: CASSPQSGTGDHEQFF.

This clone appeared many times. This chain joins TRBV5-4 and TRBJ2-1; D gene uncertain. The CDR3 runs to 15 residues. Germline-derived CDR1 and CDR2 are SGHNT and YYREEE (reference sequence). V dropped 4 bases and J dropped 5 bases, with 16 bases sitting between them. The CDR3 is CASSPPPAKDNEQFF. CDR3 in DNA: TGTGCCAGCAGCCCCCCGCCAGCGAAGGACAATGAGCAGTTCTTC. The variable domain in full, completed from reference TRBV5-4 and TRBJ2-1, reads ETGVTQSPTHLIKTRGQQVTLRCSSQSGHNTVSWYQQALGQGPQFIFQYYREEENGRGNFPPRFSGLQFPNYSSELNVNALELDDSALYLCASSPPPAKDNEQFFGPGTRLTVL.

The rearrangement joins TRBV10-3 to TRBJ2-3, with 7 bases lining up with TRBD2. The CDR3 loop spans 15 amino acids. Germline lookup yields CDR1 ENHRY and CDR2 SYGVKD. V was pared by 3 bases and J by 7 bases, with 10 bases of the junction left unmatched. This CDR3 reads CAISDRAGVGNTQYF. In nucleotides, the CDR3 is TGTGCCATCAGTGATAGGGCGGGAGTAGGAAATACGCAGTATTTT.